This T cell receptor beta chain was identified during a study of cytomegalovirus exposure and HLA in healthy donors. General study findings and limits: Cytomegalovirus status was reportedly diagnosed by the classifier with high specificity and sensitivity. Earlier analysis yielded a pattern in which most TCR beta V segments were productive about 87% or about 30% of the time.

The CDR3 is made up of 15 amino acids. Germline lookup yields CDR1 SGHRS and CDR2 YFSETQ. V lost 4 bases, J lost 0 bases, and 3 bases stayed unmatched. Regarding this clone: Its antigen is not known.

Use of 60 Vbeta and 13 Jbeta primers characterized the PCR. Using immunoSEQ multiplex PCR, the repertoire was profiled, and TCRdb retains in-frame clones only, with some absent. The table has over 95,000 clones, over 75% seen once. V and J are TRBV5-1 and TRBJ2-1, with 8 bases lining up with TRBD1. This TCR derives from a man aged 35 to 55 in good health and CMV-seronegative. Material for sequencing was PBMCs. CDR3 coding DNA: TGCGCCAGCAGCCGGGACAGGAGCTCCTACAATGAGCAGTTCTTC. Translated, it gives CASSRDRSSYNEQFF.